Listed here is a single TCR beta chain. The length of the CDR3 is 18 residues. The V segment lost 2 bases and the J segment 6 bases; nucleotides outside the gene matches: 17. Germline CDR1 and CDR2: SGHDT and YYEEEE. This specimen belongs to a study of blood T cell repertoires in COVID-19. Study information: Samples came from the United States, Italy and Spain, spanning acute and convalescent COVID-19. T cells, B-cell-depleted T cells, or PBMCs provided the cDNA or gDNA that served as material.

As processed by the authors: Cell counts per sample came from amplifying reference gene primers. Profiling relied on immunoSEQ multiplex PCR, and the TCRdb table lists in-frame clones only, not all of them. V and J calls and clone size follow that table, whereas D and trimming were derived from the DNA. The sample has approximately 170,000 clones; around 86% are singletons. The rearrangement links TRBV5-6 to TRBJ2-1; the match to TRBD1 covers 7 bases. Input material: peripheral blood. The source of this sequence is a man in his 70s with acute or convalescent COVID-19. Here the CDR3 DNA reads TGTGCCAGCAGCTTTGGTAGGGTAGCCCCCAGGGGGAGCAATGAGCAGTTCTTC. It specifies CASSFGRVAPRGSNEQFF.